These T cell receptor beta chains were read from a single sample in a study of T cells after yellow fever vaccination. TCRdb re-analysed the 5' RACE reads in MiXCR, keeping a single row per CDR3 protein. The sample consists of 300,000 to 400,000 distinct CDR3 sequences, approximately 9% of them appearing once. Sequencing used PBMCs, obtained on the day of the first yellow fever vaccination. Receptors were obtained from a man between 18 and 35 years old who received the YFV17D yellow fever vaccine. Both conserved end residues are part of each CDR3. Each record gives: D gene, J gene, clone size, V gene, CDR3 DNA, CDR3 protein. A D gene is named only where the DNA matches it firmly. Rows give clone size only sometimes, using once, few, many, or a class for an expanded clone.

NA | TRBJ1-2 | few | TRBV5-1 | TGCGCCAGCAGGCGGACGGCTGACTATGGCTACACCTTC | CASRRTADYGYTF
TRBD1 | TRBJ2-5 | NA | TRBV27 | TGTGCCAGCAGTAATCTACCGGGACAGCAAGAGACCCAGTACTTC | CASSNLPGQQETQYF
TRBD1 | TRBJ2-1 | NA | TRBV5-1 | TGCGCCAGCAGCTACGGGACAGCCGATGAGCAGTTCTTC | CASSYGTADEQFF
TRBD2 | TRBJ2-3 | NA | TRBV12-3/TRBV12-4 | TGTGCCAGCAGTTTAGCGGGAGCGGGGCTGCAGTATTTT | CASSLAGAGLQYF
NA | TRBJ1-1 | many | TRBV14 | TGTGCCAGCAGCTTCAACAGAAACACTGAAGCTTTCTTT | CASSFNRNTEAFF
NA | TRBJ1-2 | few | TRBV6-5 | TGTGCCAGCAGTTACTCGTTAGGGAATGGCTACACCTTC | CASSYSLGNGYTF
TRBD2 | TRBJ2-3 | many | TRBV7-9 | TGTGCCAGCGGGTCGCGGGGGGGCCACGCAGATACGCAGTATTTT | CASGSRGGHADTQYF
NA | TRBJ2-3 | NA | TRBV13 | TGTGCCAGCAGCCGCCGACTAGTTAGCACAGATACGCAGTATTTT | CASSRRLVSTDTQYF
NA | TRBJ2-1 | few | TRBV18 | TGTGCCAGCTCACCGTACCGTGGCGGGGGCTTTGTCTACAATGAGCAGTTCTTC | CASSPYRGGGFVYNEQFF
TRBD1 | TRBJ2-1 | few | TRBV24-1 | TGTGCCACGGTCCTTCCGGTCCGGGACAGTATTAGGGCGGATGAGCAGTTCTTC | CATVLPVRDSIRADEQFF
NA | TRBJ1-1 | few | TRBV18 | TGTGCCAGCTCACCCAGCCGCGAGGGGATCACTGAAGCTTTCTTT | CASSPSREGITEAFF
NA | TRBJ1-2 | few | TRBV7-2 | TGTGCCAGCAGCTCCGTCAGAGGTGTGTATGGCTACACCTTC | CASSSVRGVYGYTF
TRBD2 | TRBJ2-1 | few | TRBV7-2 | TGTGCCAGCAGCTTGCAAGCGGGGGGGCGGTATGAGCAGTTCTTC | CASSLQAGGRYEQFF
NA | TRBJ2-3 | NA | TRBV5-1 | TGCGCCAGCAGCTTAGACCCCGCGGTTACAGATACGCAGTATTTT | CASSLDPAVTDTQYF